This TCR beta chain was identified during a study of cytomegalovirus exposure and HLA in healthy donors. General study results and limits: In a later analysis, DRB1 alleles had the most associated TCRs; HLA-C alleles the fewest. Certain sequence variants were highly shared and formed a cluster, and this cluster was likely a sequencing artifact.

As to this clone: What it binds is not known.

V gave up 8 bases and J gave up 7 bases; unmatched junction bases: 10. The germline V gene encodes CDR1 LNHNV and CDR2 YYDKDF (reference sequence). The length of the CDR3 is 13 residues. PCR used 60 Vbeta primers and 13 Jbeta primers. Clones were read by immunoSEQ multiplex PCR, and TCRdb kept only the in-frame ones, dropping some. This table holds about 130,000 clones, about four fifths found once. The sequence derives from a man in his thirties or forties in good health. The chain is built from TRBV15 and TRBJ2-7, with TRBD2 identical over 8 bases. Specimen: PBMCs. The CDR3 DNA sequence: TGTGCCACCTCTGCGGGACTAGTGGCTGAGCAGTACTTC. Translation gives CATSAGLVAEQYF.